Sequencing of this TCR beta chain was carried out in a study of T cells in localized non-small cell lung cancer. V dropped 5 bases and J dropped 3 bases, with 14 bases sitting between them. Germline loops: CDR1 MNHNS, CDR2 SASEGT. This CDR3 is 15 amino acids long. The method was immunoSEQ multiplex PCR; TCRdb's version includes in-frame clones alone and lacks a portion of them. In the table there are more than 30,000 clones, 78% of which are singletons. This receptor was identified in a male donor older than 55 with stage II squamous cell lung carcinoma. The gene calls are TRBV6-1 and TRBJ1-5; D not certain. The specimen comprised peripheral blood, sampled before any cancer treatment. CDR3 DNA sequence: TGTGCCAGCAGTCCCAGAAGTAGAAACAATCAGCCCCAGCATTTT. Protein: CASSPRSRNNQPQHF.